The next 20 T cell receptor beta chains were all read from a single sample in a study of shared clonotypes between healthy human individuals. Some clones are missing from TCRdb's copy, which holds only in-frame ones; the method was immunoSEQ multiplex PCR. Altogether approximately 980,000 clones are present, approximately 80% being singletons, with the ten largest covering around 1.5%. Sample: memory CD4+ T cells sorted from blood. Subset defined: CD45RA-negative fraction. These receptors all come from a man between 18 and 35 years old in good health.

The J gene is TRBJ2-2, the V gene TRBV7-2; TRBD2 matches at 9 bases. This CDR3 has 16 residues. J lost 8 bases, V lost 5 bases, and 12 bases had no gene match. The germline V gene has CDR1 SGHTA and CDR2 FQGNSA. The CDR3 region is CASSLASFSGSGELFF. DNA for the CDR3: TGTGCCAGCAGCCTCGCTTCGTTTAGCGGGAGTGGGGAGCTGTTTTTT.

Note on this clone: The same CDR3 arises from other DNA sequences in this sample as well. This chain links TRBV5-1 with TRBJ2-2; D gene unclear. CDR1 and CDR2 (germline): SGHRS, YFSETQ. This CDR3 is built from 15 residues. V gave up 0 bases and J gave up 2 bases, with 8 bases separating them. CDR3 in DNA: TGCGCCAGCAGCTTGGTCGGCAGCAACACCGGGGAGCTGTTTTTT. Amino acids: CASSLVGSNTGELFF.

This rearrangement joins TRBV30 to TRBJ2-7; perhaps TRBD2 as D (6 bases). The V and J ends lost 8 bases and 4 bases respectively, with 9 bases between them. CDR1 and CDR2 (germline): GTSNPN, SVGIG (reference sequence). The CDR3 is made up of 10 amino acids. Here the CDR3 DNA reads TGTGCCGGGGGGTTTTACGAGCAGTACTTC. Translated, it gives CAGGFYEQYF.

This clone occurred a few times. This chain joins TRBV6-5 and TRBJ2-3, with 7 bases that match TRBD2. The J segment lost 2 bases and the V segment lost 5 bases, leaving 1 base of the junction unmatched. Germline CDR1 MNHEY, CDR2 SVGAGI. The CDR3 is 13 amino acids. CDR3 nucleotides: TGTGCCAGCAGTACTAGCGACACAGATACGCAGTATTTT. Encoded protein: CASSTSDTDTQYF.

The chain combines TRBV11-2 with TRBJ2-3, with 9 bases identical to TRBD1. Germline V gene sequence: CDR1 SGHAT, CDR2 FQNNGV. The CDR3 covers 13 residues. After removal of 5 bases from V and 8 bases from J, the junction contained 5 bases not matched to a gene. The CDR3 bases are TGTGCCAGCAGCGGGACAGGGCCGGGTACGCAGTATTTT. This sequence encodes CASSGTGPGTQYF.

The chain links TRBV5-1 to TRBJ2-7; 10 nucleotides agree with TRBD1. CDR3 length: 15 residues. Germline-derived CDR1 and CDR2 are SGHRS and YFSETQ. The V and J ends lost 4 bases and 5 bases, in that order; junction bases with no gene match: 9. CDR3 protein: CASSAEGDRGHEQYF. CDR3 nucleotide sequence: TGCGCCAGCAGCGCAGAGGGGGACAGGGGCCACGAGCAGTACTTC.

Worth noting for this clone: The identical CDR3 is also encoded by other nucleotide sequences in the sample. V and J are TRBV4-1 and TRBJ1-3; D gene ambiguous. The germline CDR1 and CDR2 sequences are MGHRA and YSYEKL. The CDR3 is made up of 13 amino acids. The V end was cut by 0 bases, the J end by 4 bases, with 4 bases between. CDR3 sequence reads: CASSQDRGNTIYF. The CDR3 bases are TGCGCCAGCAGCCAAGATAGGGGAAACACCATATATTTT.

The chain links TRBV10-3 to TRBJ2-7; 10 nucleotides align to TRBD2. The CDR3 contains 16 residues. With V trimmed by 0 bases and J by 6 bases, 8 bases remained unmatched. Germline V gene sequence: CDR1 ENHRY, CDR2 SYGVKD. The CDR3 loop reads CAISESSASGRGEQYF. CDR3 sequence (DNA): TGTGCCATCAGTGAGTCGTCGGCTAGCGGGAGAGGCGAGCAGTACTTC.

V usage is TRBV18 and J usage is TRBJ2-1; 12 bases align to TRBD2. From germline, CDR1 is KGHSH and CDR2 LQKENI. This CDR3 has 16 amino acids. Germline trimming cut 5 bases from V and 5 bases from J; bases unmatched to any gene: 7. The DNA for the CDR3 is TGTGCCAGCTCAATACGGACTAGCGGGAACGACAATGAGCAGTTCTTC. This translates into CASSIRTSGNDNEQFF.

The gene calls are TRBV5-3 and TRBJ2-3, with TRBD2 identical over 10 bases. TRBV5-3 is given ORF status, its function remaining uncertain. The CDR3 length is 16 residues. Trimming at V came to 4 bases and at J to 1 base, leaving 6 bases not matched to a gene. The CDR3 DNA reads TGTGCCAGAAGCCAGGGACTAGCGAGCGGCACAGATACGCAGTATTTT. Protein product: CARSQGLASGTDTQYF.

This sequence joins TRBV2 and TRBJ1-4, with D tentatively TRBD1 (5 bases). Germline CDR1 and CDR2: SNHLY and FYNNEI. Trimming removed 4 bases at V and 8 bases at J, with 14 bases between. This CDR3 is built from 14 residues. Written as DNA, the CDR3 is TGTGCCAGCAGTGCAGGGCCAAGGCGCGAAAAACTGTTTTTT. It translates to CASSAGPRREKLFF.

CDR3 in amino acids: CASSRRIENEQFF. CDR3 nucleotides: TGTGCCAGCAGCCGGAGAATAGAGAATGAGCAGTTCTTC. The chain couples TRBV14 to TRBJ2-1; D remains ambiguous. In germline, CDR1 is SGHDN, CDR2 FVKESK. The CDR3 extends over 13 amino acids. V lost 4 bases and J 7 bases, leaving 11 bases between the germline ends.

A note on this clone: Other DNA sequences in the same sample also yield this CDR3. The chain recombines TRBV5-1 with TRBJ1-6; D is perhaps TRBD1 (6 bases). With 0 bases removed from V and 7 bases from J, the gap between germline ends came to 14 bases. Looked up from germline, CDR1 is SGHRS and CDR2 is YFSETQ. This CDR3 spans 16 amino acids. CDR3 protein: CASSLEAGDRNSPLHF. In DNA form, the CDR3 reads TGCGCCAGCAGCTTGGAGGCAGGGGATAGGAATTCACCCCTCCACTTT.

V and J are TRBV29-1 and TRBJ2-1, with a tentative D call TRBD2 (6 bases). CDR3 length equals 13 residues. CDR1 and CDR2 (germline): SQVTM, ANQGSEA. The V end was cut by 2 bases, the J end by 9 bases, with 14 bases between. The CDR3 loop is CSVEMGLSIEQFF. The CDR3 coding sequence is TGCAGCGTTGAAATGGGACTCAGCATTGAGCAGTTCTTC.

Concerning this clone: Other DNA variants within this sample encode the same CDR3. The chain combines TRBV5-1 with TRBJ2-2; possible D gene TRBD1, 7 bases. Trimming left V 3 bases short and J 2 bases short, with 11 bases between. CDR1 SGHRS and CDR2 YFSETQ come from the germline V gene. The CDR3 contains 15 residues. The CDR3 coding sequence is TGCGCCAGCAGCTCGGGGGACAGCAACACCGGGGAGCTGTTTTTT. Its protein is CASSSGDSNTGELFF. Looking up the rest from reference TRBV5-1 and TRBJ2-2 gives the full variable domain: KAGVTQTPRYLIKTRGQQVTLSCSPISGHRSVSWYQQTPGQGLQFLFEYFSETQRNKGNFPGRFSGRQFSNSRSEMNVSTLELGDSALYLCASSSGDSNTGELFFGEGSRLTVL.

The chain is built from TRBV28 and TRBJ2-7; 11 bases are a match to TRBD2. The J segment lost 4 bases and the V segment lost 3 bases, leaving 5 bases of the junction unmatched. Germline V CDR1 and CDR2: MDHEN, SYDVKM. The CDR3 has 15 amino acids. The CDR3 reads CASSLLAGGQYEQYF. The CDR3 DNA follows: TGTGCCAGCAGTTTGTTAGCGGGGGGGCAATACGAGCAGTACTTC.

The rearrangement joins TRBV5-1 to TRBJ2-3; 9 positions agree with TRBD2. CDR3 length: 15 residues. Unmatched junction bases numbered 7, after V lost 2 bases and J lost 6 bases. Germline values: CDR1 SGHRS, CDR2 YFSETQ. The CDR3 region is CASSLAGGLPDTQYF. The CDR3 region has the DNA TGCGCCAGCAGCTTAGCGGGGGGACTACCGGATACGCAGTATTTT. The full variable domain, completed using reference TRBV5-1 and TRBJ2-3, is KAGVTQTPRYLIKTRGQQVTLSCSPISGHRSVSWYQQTPGQGLQFLFEYFSETQRNKGNFPGRFSGRQFSNSRSEMNVSTLELGDSALYLCASSLAGGLPDTQYFGPGTRLTVL.

As regards this clone: The sample has other DNA sequences that encode this CDR3 too. The chain joins TRBV11-2 to TRBJ2-5; 8 nucleotides match TRBD2. The CDR3 runs to 13 residues. The germline CDR1 and CDR2 sequences are SGHAT and FQNNGV. With V trimmed by 1 base and J by 5 bases, 0 bases remained unmatched. Written as DNA, the CDR3 is TGTGCCAGCAGCTTAGGCGGGGGGGAGACCCAGTACTTC. It yields the protein CASSLGGGETQYF.

This CDR3 reads CAIRGAGQGNEQYF. DNA of the CDR3: TGTGCCATCCGCGGCGCGGGACAGGGAAACGAGCAGTACTTC. The chain is built from TRBV10-3 and TRBJ2-7; 9 nucleotides match TRBD1. This CDR3 region has 14 residues. V lost 8 bases and J lost 5; bases outside the gene matches: 10. Germline assignment: CDR1 ENHRY and CDR2 SYGVKD.

The rearrangement links TRBV5-1 to TRBJ2-7; TRBD1 might be the D (5 bases). Trimming shortened V by 0 bases and J by 1 base, and 17 bases separated the two germline ends. Germline V CDR1 and CDR2: SGHRS, YFSETQ. This CDR3 has 17 amino acids. Here the CDR3 DNA reads TGCGCCAGCAGCTTGGCCGCTTTTGGGGCAGGATCCTACGAGCAGTACTTC. Protein sequence: CASSLAAFGAGSYEQYF.